This T cell receptor beta chain was profiled in a study of early T cells in non-severe SARS-CoV-2 infection. General observations from the study: Matching with VDJdb favored anti-spike CD8 responses (missing private and CD4 specificities).

TCRdb re-called the 5' RACE reads through MiXCR, storing one row per CDR3 protein. The table has tens of thousands of distinct CDR3 sequences, roughly 15% seen once; the top ten hold about 4%. The V end lost 3 bases, the J end lost 0 bases, and 9 bases lay between the germline ends. The CDR3 contains 15 residues. Germline CDR1 MNHEY, CDR2 SMNVEV (reference sequence). Comment on this clonotype: Its cognate antigen is unknown.

The chain is built from TRBV27 and TRBJ2-1; D gene unclear. The TCR originated in an adult who was a healthcare worker with PCR-confirmed SARS-CoV-2 infection or an uninfected control (not recorded which). The starting material was whole blood, obtained at baseline. The CDR3 is CASSFIGSSYNEQFF. In DNA form, the CDR3 reads TGTGCCAGCAGTTTTATAGGTAGCTCCTACAATGAGCAGTTCTTC.